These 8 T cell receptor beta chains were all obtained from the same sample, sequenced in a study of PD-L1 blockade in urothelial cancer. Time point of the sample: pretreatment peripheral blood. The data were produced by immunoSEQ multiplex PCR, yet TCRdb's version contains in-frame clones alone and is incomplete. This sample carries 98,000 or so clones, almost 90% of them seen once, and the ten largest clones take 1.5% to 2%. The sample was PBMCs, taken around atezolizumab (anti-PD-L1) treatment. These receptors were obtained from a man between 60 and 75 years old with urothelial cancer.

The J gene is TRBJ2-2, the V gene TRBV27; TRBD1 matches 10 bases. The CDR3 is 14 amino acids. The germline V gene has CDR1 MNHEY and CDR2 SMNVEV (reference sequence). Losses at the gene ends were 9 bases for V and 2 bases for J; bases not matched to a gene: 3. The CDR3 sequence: CASWDRGNTGELFF. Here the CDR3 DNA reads TGTGCCAGTTGGGACAGGGGTAACACCGGGGAGCTGTTTTTT.

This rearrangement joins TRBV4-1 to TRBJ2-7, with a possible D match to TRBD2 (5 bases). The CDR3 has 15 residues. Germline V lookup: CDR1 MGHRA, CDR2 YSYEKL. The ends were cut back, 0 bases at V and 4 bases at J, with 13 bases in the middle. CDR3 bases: TGCGCCAGCAGCCAAGATGGCGGAGGTGGGTACGAGCAGTACTTC. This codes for CASSQDGGGGYEQYF.

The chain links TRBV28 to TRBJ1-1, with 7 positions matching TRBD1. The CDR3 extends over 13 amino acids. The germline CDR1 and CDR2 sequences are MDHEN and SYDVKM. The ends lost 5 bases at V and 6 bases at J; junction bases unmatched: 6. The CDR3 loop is CASSPTGWAEAFF. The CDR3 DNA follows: TGTGCCAGCAGTCCGACAGGGTGGGCTGAAGCTTTCTTT.

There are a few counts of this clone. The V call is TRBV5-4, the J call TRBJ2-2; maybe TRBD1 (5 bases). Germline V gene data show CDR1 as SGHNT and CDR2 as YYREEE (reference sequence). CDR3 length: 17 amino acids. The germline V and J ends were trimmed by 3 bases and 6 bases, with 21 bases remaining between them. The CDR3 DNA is TGTGCCAGCAGCTCGGTGAAATTCCAGGGTAGAGCCGGGGAGCTGTTTTTT. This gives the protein CASSSVKFQGRAGELFF.

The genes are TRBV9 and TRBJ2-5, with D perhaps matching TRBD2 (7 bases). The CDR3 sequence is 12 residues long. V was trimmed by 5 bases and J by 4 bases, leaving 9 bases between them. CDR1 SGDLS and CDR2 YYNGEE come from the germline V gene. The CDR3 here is CASRGGGETQYF. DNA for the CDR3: TGTGCCAGCAGGGGAGGGGGAGAGACCCAGTACTTC.

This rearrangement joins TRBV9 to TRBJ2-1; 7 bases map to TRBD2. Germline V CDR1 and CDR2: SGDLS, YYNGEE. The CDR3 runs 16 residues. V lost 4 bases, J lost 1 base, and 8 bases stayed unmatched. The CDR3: CASSFIGGKSYNEQFF. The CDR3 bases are TGTGCCAGCAGCTTCATCGGGGGGAAATCCTACAATGAGCAGTTCTTC.

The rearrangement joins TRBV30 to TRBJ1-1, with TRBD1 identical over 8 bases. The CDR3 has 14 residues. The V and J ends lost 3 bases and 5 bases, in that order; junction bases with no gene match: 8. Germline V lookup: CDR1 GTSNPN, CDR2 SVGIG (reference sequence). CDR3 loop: CAWRLGQGSTEAFF. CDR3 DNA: TGTGCCTGGAGGCTCGGACAGGGTTCTACTGAAGCTTTCTTT.

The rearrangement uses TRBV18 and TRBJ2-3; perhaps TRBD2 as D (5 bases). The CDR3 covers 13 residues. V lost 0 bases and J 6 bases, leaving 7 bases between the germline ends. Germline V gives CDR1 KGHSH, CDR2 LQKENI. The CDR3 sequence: CASSPPIADTQYF. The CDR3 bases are TGTGCCAGCTCACCACCGATAGCGGATACGCAGTATTTT.